The 25 T cell receptor beta chains below all came from one sample that was sequenced in a study of monozygotic twins with inflammatory bowel disease. TCRdb re-called the 5' RACE reads; every CDR3 protein appears as one record, without DNA. The sample holds 140,000 to 150,000 distinct CDR3 sequences. Material: blood. All receptors come from a human donor with ulcerative colitis or Crohn's disease, or a healthy co-twin of an affected twin (not recorded which).

The chain combines TRBV7-2 with TRBJ2-2; TCRdb's assignment of TRBD1 cannot be checked, as there is no DNA. Germline V gives CDR1 SGHTA, CDR2 FQGNSA. This CDR3 region has 14 residues. The CDR3 sequence: CASSADRGTGELFF.

The chain recombines TRBV7-9 with TRBJ2-3; the D gene TCRdb calls, TRBD2, cannot be checked with no DNA. This CDR3 comprises 13 residues. Per germline, CDR1 SEHNR and CDR2 FQNEAQ (reference sequence). The CDR3 loop reads CTSRGLAGDTQYF.

The gene calls are TRBV5-1 and TRBJ2-7; TCRdb's assignment of TRBD2 cannot be checked, as there is no DNA. The length of the CDR3 is 17 residues. In germline, CDR1 is SGHRS, CDR2 YFSETQ. The chain's CDR3 is CASSLEPGPPRGYEQYF.

The gene calls are TRBV15 and TRBJ2-1; TCRdb names TRBD2, which stays unverified in the absence of DNA. This CDR3 is built from 15 residues. Germline V CDR1 and CDR2: LNHNV, YYDKDF (reference sequence). CDR3 in amino acids: CATSRSVAGVDEQFF.

The rearrangement links TRBV28 to TRBJ2-1; TCRdb designates TRBD1, a call that cannot be tested without DNA. The CDR3 is 13 residues long. Germline CDR1 and CDR2: MDHEN and SYDVKM. The CDR3 here is CASSLDIYNEQFF.

The gene calls are TRBV28 and TRBJ2-2; TCRdb's assignment of TRBD1 cannot be checked, as there is no DNA. This CDR3 is 15 amino acids long. Germline V gene sequence: CDR1 MDHEN, CDR2 SYDVKM. The CDR3 loop is CASSLVGMNTGELFF.

The chain is built from TRBV4-1 and TRBJ2-5; TCRdb's D call, TRBD1, is unchecked because there is no DNA. There are 14 residues in the CDR3. Germline V gene lookup returns CDR1 MGHRA and CDR2 YSYEKL. CDR3: CASSLTQGSETQYF.

The chain uses TRBV27 and TRBJ2-4; checking the TCRdb D call of TRBD2 is not possible without DNA. The CDR3 has 14 amino acids. Germline V gene sequence: CDR1 MNHEY, CDR2 SMNVEV (reference sequence). The CDR3 protein is CASTSGLAGGLQYF.

This chain joins TRBV7-2 and TRBJ2-1; TCRdb designates TRBD2, a call that cannot be tested without DNA. Germline assignment: CDR1 SGHTA and CDR2 FQGNSA. This CDR3 region has 17 residues. The CDR3 loop reads CASSLWTSGSINNERFF.

The genes are TRBV20-1 and TRBJ2-5; TCRdb indicates TRBD2, and absent DNA this call remains unverified. Germline V CDR1 and CDR2: DFQATT, SNEGSKA (reference sequence). The CDR3 loop spans 11 amino acids. This CDR3 reads CSARKRETQYF.

The J gene is TRBJ2-1, the V gene TRBV5-4; the TCRdb call, TRBD2, lacks DNA for checking. Germline CDR1 is SGHNT and CDR2 is YYREEE (reference sequence). CDR3 length equals 15 residues. This CDR3 reads CASSLTSGRNNEQFF.

V usage is TRBV18 and J usage is TRBJ2-5; TCRdb gives TRBD2 as the D gene, but with no DNA this cannot be confirmed. The germline V gene has CDR1 KGHSH and CDR2 LQKENI. The CDR3 is made up of 15 amino acids. CDR3 in amino acids: CASSEAGLGVETQYF. The full variable domain, its missing parts supplied by reference TRBV18 and TRBJ2-5, is NAGVMQNPRHLVRRRGQEARLRCSPMKGHSHVYWYRQLPEEGLKFMVYLQKENIIDESGMPKERFSAEFPKEGPSILRIQQVVRGDSAAYFCASSEAGLGVETQYFGPGTRLLVL.

V and J are TRBV20-1 and TRBJ2-7; without DNA, the TCRdb call of TRBD1 cannot be checked. Germline values: CDR1 DFQATT, CDR2 SNEGSKA (reference sequence). This CDR3 spans 13 amino acids. The chain's CDR3 is CSAWDRGIHEQYF.

The V gene is TRBV9, the J gene TRBJ2-7; TCRdb designates TRBD2, a call that cannot be tested without DNA. Germline assignment: CDR1 SGDLS and CDR2 YYNGEE. CDR3 length: 15 amino acids. The CDR3 sequence is CASSVDTSGSYEQYF.

Here the CDR3 reads CASSFSGTGSWGMNTEAFF. The V call is TRBV28, the J call TRBJ1-1; TCRdb returns TRBD1, unconfirmable since there is no DNA. In germline, CDR1 is MDHEN, CDR2 SYDVKM. The CDR3 loop spans 19 amino acids.

The chain links TRBV12-3 or TRBV12-4 to TRBJ2-3; TCRdb's D gene call, TRBD2, goes unchecked for lack of DNA. The CDR3 is 12 residues long. This CDR3 reads CATLSGTDTQYF.

The J gene is TRBJ2-7, the V gene TRBV25-1. Germline assignment: CDR1 MGHDK and CDR2 SYGVNS. This CDR3 is 13 amino acids long. CDR3: CASSERGIYEQYF.

This sequence joins TRBV11-2 and TRBJ2-2; with no DNA, the TCRdb D assignment of TRBD1 cannot be verified. Germline lookup yields CDR1 SGHAT and CDR2 FQNNGV. The CDR3 length is 14 residues. The CDR3 sequence: CASYKTGGTGELFF.

V is TRBV5-1 and J is TRBJ2-7; TCRdb's assignment of TRBD2 cannot be checked, as there is no DNA. Germline CDR1 is SGHRS and CDR2 is YFSETQ. The CDR3 runs to 15 residues. CDR3 sequence: CASSKAGGRGYEQYF.

The chain is built from TRBV7-2 and TRBJ1-5. CDR1 SGHTA and CDR2 FQGNSA come from the germline V gene. The CDR3 is made up of 13 amino acids. CDR3 protein: CASSLEDNQPQHF.

V is TRBV20-1 and J is TRBJ2-5; absent DNA, TCRdb's TRBD1 call cannot be checked. The CDR3 contains 13 residues. Germline CDR1 DFQATT, CDR2 SNEGSKA (reference sequence). The CDR3 region is CSAERTVRETQYF.

The chain uses TRBV5-1 and TRBJ2-7; TCRdb lists TRBD2, though no DNA is available to test this call. This CDR3 region has 19 residues. CDR1 is SGHRS, CDR2 YFSETQ, per germline. The CDR3 region is CASSLTGLAGAGNIYEQYF. Full variable domain (missing parts from reference TRBV5-1 and TRBJ2-7): KAGVTQTPRYLIKTRGQQVTLSCSPISGHRSVSWYQQTPGQGLQFLFEYFSETQRNKGNFPGRFSGRQFSNSRSEMNVSTLELGDSALYLCASSLTGLAGAGNIYEQYFGPGTRLTVT.

V and J are TRBV20-1 and TRBJ2-5; the D gene TCRdb calls, TRBD1, cannot be checked with no DNA. The CDR3 is made up of 14 amino acids. From germline, CDR1 is DFQATT and CDR2 SNEGSKA (reference sequence). The CDR3 loop is CSARRDVNQETQYF.

The chain recombines TRBV5-1 with TRBJ2-2. CDR1 and CDR2 from the germline V gene are SGHRS and YFSETQ. The CDR3 sequence is 14 residues long. CDR3 loop: CASSPLIAAGELFF.

The chain joins TRBV18 to TRBJ2-2. CDR1 and CDR2 from the germline V gene are KGHSH and LQKENI. The CDR3 consists of 15 residues. CDR3 region: CASSPLEPQNGELFF.